This T cell receptor (beta chain) was recorded in a study of T and B cells in COVID-19 patients. Comments on this clonotype: A junction boundary mismatches the germline segment, possibly from a read error.

BIOMED2 TRB-A/B primer pools were used in multiplex TRB PCR. In TCRdb, the multiplex PCR reads were re-called with MiXCR into one record per CDR3 protein. The profile shows 1,500 or so distinct CDR3 sequences, less than 30% of them singletons. From blood, about 220-500 ng of genomic DNA served as TRB template. Looked up from germline, CDR1 is LGHNA and CDR2 is YNFKEQ. This CDR3 has 16 residues. This TCR derives from a human donor with active COVID-19. Source material: blood. The V call is TRBV4-2, the J call TRBJ2-1; 14 bases fit TRBD2. CDR3 coding DNA: TGCGCCAGCAGCCACCCTGGGACTAGCGGGAGCTATGAGCAGTTCTTC. Encoded protein: CASSHPGTSGSYEQFF.